This T cell receptor (beta chain) was sequenced for a study of T cell responses to AZD1222 COVID-19 vaccine. On the study more broadly: Combined were second doses at about 4 or about 12 weeks. Study outcomes and limitations: Most donors were white British and more were female, and clonal diversity was possibly underestimated. Repertoire sampling happened only post peak T cell response.

The table came from immunoSEQ multiplex PCR; TCRdb's copy has only in-frame clones and leaves some out. The table has 55,000 to 70,000 clones, about 88% seen once. V lost 1 base, J lost 6 bases, and 8 bases lay in between. Germline-derived CDR1 and CDR2 are SGHAT and FQNNGV. The CDR3 has 13 amino acids. Details on this clone: Antigen: not known.

V usage is TRBV11-2 and J usage is TRBJ2-3; D is undetermined. The receptor comes from an adult in good health. The starting material was peripheral blood, obtained on day 0 of AZD1222 vaccination. CDR3 nucleotide sequence: TGTGCCAGCAGCTTAGTTAGGGTGGATACGCAGTATTTT. Amino acid sequence: CASSLVRVDTQYF.